A single T cell receptor beta chain is shown here with its context. The data stem from a study of blood T cell repertoires in COVID-19. Background on the study: The United States, Italy and Spain supplied acute and convalescent COVID-19 samples. T cells, B-cell-depleted T cells, or PBMCs supplied cDNA or gDNA.

Here immunoSEQ multiplex PCR was the method, and the copy in TCRdb shows in-frame clones only, minus some. The sample yields about 280,000 clones, around 90% seen once. Germline lookup yields CDR1 SGHAT and CDR2 FQNNGV. With V trimmed by 3 bases and J by 3 bases, 11 bases remained unmatched. This CDR3 is 17 amino acids long. The TCR sequence derives from a man younger than 35 with active or convalescent COVID-19. The sample consisted of peripheral blood. The chain combines TRBV11-2 with TRBJ2-7, with 10 bases identical to TRBD1. The CDR3 nucleotides read TGTGCCAGCAGCTTTCTCTCCGACCGGGACAGGGGCTACGAGCAGTACTTC. Translation: CASSFLSDRDRGYEQYF.